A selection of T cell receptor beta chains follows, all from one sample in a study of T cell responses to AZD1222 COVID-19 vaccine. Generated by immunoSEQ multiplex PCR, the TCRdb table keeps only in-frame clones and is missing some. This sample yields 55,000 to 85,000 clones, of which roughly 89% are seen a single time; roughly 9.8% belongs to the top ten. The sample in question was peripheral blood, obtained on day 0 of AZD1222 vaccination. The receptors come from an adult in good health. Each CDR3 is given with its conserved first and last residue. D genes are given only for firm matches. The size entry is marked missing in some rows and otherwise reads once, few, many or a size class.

cdr3_aa: CASSSQPRSGDVIF
cdr3_nt: TGTGCCAGCAGTTCGCAACCCAGGTCCGGGGACGTGATCTTC
j_call: TRBJ1-2
clone_size: .
d_call: .
v_call: TRBV6-5

cdr3_aa: CASSLRQGTYGYTF
cdr3_nt: TGCGCCAGCAGCTTGCGACAGGGAACCTATGGCTACACCTTC
j_call: TRBJ1-2
clone_size: .
d_call: TRBD1
v_call: TRBV5-1

cdr3_aa: CASSVASESPLHF
cdr3_nt: TGTGCCAGCAGCGTAGCATCCGAATCACCCCTCCACTTT
j_call: TRBJ1-6
clone_size: once
d_call: .
v_call: TRBV9

cdr3_aa: CASSPGQISYSNQPQHF
cdr3_nt: TGTGCCAGCAGCCCCGGACAGATTTCATATAGCAATCAGCCCCAGCATTTT
j_call: TRBJ1-5
clone_size: .
d_call: .
v_call: TRBV28

cdr3_aa: CASSQGGRLNYGYTF
cdr3_nt: TGTGCCAGCAGCCAGGGGGGGCGCCTCAACTATGGCTACACCTTC
j_call: TRBJ1-2
clone_size: .
d_call: TRBD1
v_call: TRBV9

cdr3_aa: CASSRGGSNTEAFF
cdr3_nt: TGTGCCAGCAGTCGTGGGGGGAGCAACACTGAAGCTTTCTTT
j_call: TRBJ1-1
clone_size: .
d_call: .
v_call: TRBV28

cdr3_aa: CASSIIDSSGNTIYF
cdr3_nt: TGTGCCAGTAGTATAATTGACAGCTCTGGAAACACCATATATTTT
j_call: TRBJ1-3
clone_size: .
d_call: .
v_call: TRBV19

cdr3_aa: CASSFLAGDYNEQFF
cdr3_nt: TGTGCCAGCAGCTTCCTCGCGGGGGACTACAATGAGCAGTTCTTC
j_call: TRBJ2-1
clone_size: .
d_call: TRBD2
v_call: TRBV7-2

cdr3_aa: CASNPGGGKGYTF
cdr3_nt: TGTGCCAGCAACCCGGGGGGAGGGAAGGGCTACACCTTC
j_call: TRBJ1-2
clone_size: once
d_call: .
v_call: TRBV6-5

cdr3_aa: CASSLDSGYGYTF
cdr3_nt: TGCGCCAGCAGCTTGGATTCAGGCTATGGCTACACCTTC
j_call: TRBJ1-2
clone_size: .
d_call: .
v_call: TRBV5-1

cdr3_aa: CASSLAGRNTGELFF
cdr3_nt: TGTGCCAGCAGCCTCGCGGGACGTAACACCGGGGAGCTGTTTTTT
j_call: TRBJ2-2
clone_size: once
d_call: .
v_call: TRBV7-2

cdr3_aa: CASTGSGELFF
cdr3_nt: TGTGCCAGTACAGGGTCCGGGGAGCTGTTTTTT
j_call: TRBJ2-2
clone_size: once
d_call: .
v_call: TRBV11-2

cdr3_aa: CAISEGSFNQPQHF
cdr3_nt: TGTGCCATCAGTGAGGGATCCTTCAATCAGCCCCAGCATTTT
j_call: TRBJ1-5
clone_size: few
d_call: .
v_call: TRBV10-3

cdr3_aa: CASSPDRETQYF
cdr3_nt: TGTGCCAGCTCACCAGATCGGGAGACCCAGTACTTC
j_call: TRBJ2-5
clone_size: .
d_call: .
v_call: TRBV18

cdr3_aa: CASIRGTGGHEQYF
cdr3_nt: TGTGCCAGCATCCGCGGGACAGGGGGCCACGAGCAGTACTTC
j_call: TRBJ2-7
clone_size: .
d_call: TRBD1
v_call: TRBV18

cdr3_aa: CAWSAGVWQPQHF
cdr3_nt: TGTGCCTGGAGTGCGGGGGTGTGGCAGCCCCAGCATTTT
j_call: TRBJ1-5
clone_size: .
d_call: .
v_call: TRBV30

cdr3_aa: CASSYSGQGYGNTIYF
cdr3_nt: TGTGCCAGCAGTTACTCGGGACAGGGGTACGGAAACACCATATATTTT
j_call: TRBJ1-3
clone_size: .
d_call: TRBD1
v_call: TRBV6-5

cdr3_aa: CASSWDHTANYGYTF
cdr3_nt: TGTGCCAGCAGCTGGGACCATACGGCTAACTATGGCTACACCTTC
j_call: TRBJ1-2
clone_size: .
d_call: .
v_call: TRBV5-4

cdr3_aa: CASSPPDRGLFWFCQF
cdr3_nt: TGTGCCAGCAGTCCCCCGGACAGGGGGCTTTTTTGGTTCTGTCAATTT
j_call: TRBJ1-1
clone_size: .
d_call: TRBD1
v_call: TRBV28

cdr3_aa: CASSRGLATYNEQFF
cdr3_nt: TGTGCCAGCAGCCGGGGACTAGCGACCTACAATGAGCAGTTCTTC
j_call: TRBJ2-1
clone_size: .
d_call: TRBD2
v_call: TRBV7-9

cdr3_aa: CASSLPNQKLFF
cdr3_nt: TGTGCCAGCAGCCTTCCTAATCAAAAACTGTTTTTT
j_call: TRBJ1-4
clone_size: .
d_call: .
v_call: TRBV7-9

cdr3_aa: CASSVAGSVANEQFF
cdr3_nt: TGTGCCAGCAGCGTAGCGGGGAGCGTGGCGAATGAGCAGTTCTTC
j_call: TRBJ2-1
clone_size: .
d_call: .
v_call: TRBV9

cdr3_aa: CASSVGGGFPYEQYF
cdr3_nt: TGTGCCAGCAGCGTAGGAGGGGGCTTCCCCTACGAGCAGTACTTC
j_call: TRBJ2-7
clone_size: .
d_call: TRBD1
v_call: TRBV9

cdr3_aa: CASSRSWTAVYNEQFF
cdr3_nt: TGTGCCAGCAGTCGATCCTGGACAGCCGTCTACAATGAGCAGTTCTTC
j_call: TRBJ2-1
clone_size: .
d_call: .
v_call: TRBV27

cdr3_aa: CASSVSVHSGANVLTF
cdr3_nt: TGTGCCAGCAGTGTAAGTGTGCACTCTGGGGCCAACGTCCTGACTTTC
j_call: TRBJ2-6
clone_size: .
d_call: .
v_call: TRBV25-1

cdr3_aa: CASSLWTGGGQPQHF
cdr3_nt: TGTGCCAGCAGTTTGTGGACAGGGGGAGGTCAGCCCCAGCATTTT
j_call: TRBJ1-5
clone_size: .
d_call: TRBD1
v_call: TRBV28

cdr3_aa: CAISERQGIVGGYTF
cdr3_nt: TGTGCCATCAGTGAGCGGCAGGGGATTGTTGGTGGCTACACCTTC
j_call: TRBJ1-2
clone_size: .
d_call: .
v_call: TRBV10-3

cdr3_aa: CASSSFFLGDAGELFF
cdr3_nt: TGTGCCAGCAGCTCCTTTTTCCTGGGGGACGCCGGGGAGCTGTTTTTT
j_call: TRBJ2-2
clone_size: .
d_call: .
v_call: TRBV11-2

cdr3_aa: CASSFSSGGQGRHEQFF
cdr3_nt: TGTGCCAGCAGCTTCTCCTCCGGGGGACAGGGTCGCCATGAGCAGTTCTTC
j_call: TRBJ2-1
clone_size: .
d_call: TRBD1
v_call: TRBV7-8

cdr3_aa: CASSQDFVGNQPQHF
cdr3_nt: TGCGCCAGCAGCCAAGATTTTGTGGGTAATCAGCCCCAGCATTTT
j_call: TRBJ1-5
clone_size: .
d_call: .
v_call: TRBV4-1

cdr3_aa: CASSPPVGTGGWTEAFF
cdr3_nt: TGTGCCAGCAGTCCACCAGTCGGGACAGGGGGTTGGACTGAAGCTTTCTTT
j_call: TRBJ1-1
clone_size: .
d_call: TRBD1
v_call: TRBV7-9

cdr3_aa: CASSAGTSGGASVNEQFF
cdr3_nt: TGTGCCAGCAGCGCCGGGACTAGCGGGGGGGCTTCTGTGAATGAGCAGTTCTTC
j_call: TRBJ2-1
clone_size: once
d_call: TRBD2
v_call: TRBV7-2

cdr3_aa: CASSVGSGAENTQYF
cdr3_nt: TGTGCCAGCAGCGTAGGTAGCGGGGCTGAGAATACGCAGTATTTT
j_call: TRBJ2-3
clone_size: .
d_call: TRBD2
v_call: TRBV9

cdr3_aa: CASRPQAGGDEKLFF
cdr3_nt: TGTGCCAGCCGACCCCAGGCAGGGGGCGATGAAAAACTGTTTTTT
j_call: TRBJ1-4
clone_size: .
d_call: TRBD1
v_call: TRBV18

cdr3_aa: CASSVGVGGNAYEQYF
cdr3_nt: TGTGCCAGCAGCGTAGGAGTCGGGGGGAACGCCTACGAGCAGTACTTC
j_call: TRBJ2-7
clone_size: .
d_call: TRBD2
v_call: TRBV9

cdr3_aa: CASSRDKYQGAETQYF
cdr3_nt: TGTGCCAGCAGCCGAGACAAATACCAGGGGGCCGAGACCCAGTACTTC
j_call: TRBJ2-5
clone_size: .
d_call: TRBD1
v_call: TRBV11-1

cdr3_aa: CASSLRRGSPLHF
cdr3_nt: TGTGCCAGCAGCTTGAGGAGGGGTTCACCCCTCCACTTT
j_call: TRBJ1-6
clone_size: few
d_call: .
v_call: TRBV7-3

cdr3_aa: CASSLGVYRNYIYNEQFF
cdr3_nt: TGCGCCAGCAGCTTGGGAGTATATCGAAACTACATATACAATGAGCAGTTCTTC
j_call: TRBJ2-1
clone_size: .
d_call: .
v_call: TRBV5-1

cdr3_aa: CASRQGVGSNQPQHF
cdr3_nt: TGTGCCAGCAGACAGGGGGTAGGAAGCAATCAGCCCCAGCATTTT
j_call: TRBJ1-5
clone_size: .
d_call: TRBD1
v_call: TRBV2

cdr3_aa: CAISESTGQGSYTF
cdr3_nt: TGTGCCATCAGTGAGTCTACGGGACAGGGTAGCTACACCTTC
j_call: TRBJ1-2
clone_size: .
d_call: TRBD1
v_call: TRBV10-3

cdr3_aa: CASSEDREYGYTF
cdr3_nt: TGTGCCAGCAGCGAAGACAGGGAATATGGCTACACCTTC
j_call: TRBJ1-2
clone_size: .
d_call: TRBD1
v_call: TRBV11-1